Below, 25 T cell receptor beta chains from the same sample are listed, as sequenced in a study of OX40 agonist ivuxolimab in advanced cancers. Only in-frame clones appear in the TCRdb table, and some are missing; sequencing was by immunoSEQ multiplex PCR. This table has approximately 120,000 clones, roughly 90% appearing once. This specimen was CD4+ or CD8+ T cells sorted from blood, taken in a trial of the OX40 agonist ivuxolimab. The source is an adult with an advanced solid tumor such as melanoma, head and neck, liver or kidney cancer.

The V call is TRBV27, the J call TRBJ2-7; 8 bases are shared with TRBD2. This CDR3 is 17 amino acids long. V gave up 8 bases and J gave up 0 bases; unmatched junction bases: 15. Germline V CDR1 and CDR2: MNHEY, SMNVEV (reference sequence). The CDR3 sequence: CASWTHPGGGSSYEQYF. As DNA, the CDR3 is TGTGCCAGCTGGACCCACCCGGGGGGGGGTAGCTCCTACGAGCAGTACTTC.

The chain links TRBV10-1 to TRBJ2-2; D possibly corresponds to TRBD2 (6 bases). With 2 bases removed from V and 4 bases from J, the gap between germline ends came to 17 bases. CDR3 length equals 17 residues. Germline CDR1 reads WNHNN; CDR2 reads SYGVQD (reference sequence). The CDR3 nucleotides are TGCGCCAGCAGTGAGCAGTTTGGACTATCGAGCACCGGGGAGCTGTTTTTT. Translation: CASSEQFGLSSTGELFF.

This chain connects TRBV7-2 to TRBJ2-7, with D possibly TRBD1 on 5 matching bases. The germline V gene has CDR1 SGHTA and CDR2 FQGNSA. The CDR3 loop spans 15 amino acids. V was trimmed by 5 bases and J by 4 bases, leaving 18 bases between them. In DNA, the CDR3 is TGTGCCAGCAGCAACCGATACCTGACAGCTTACGAGCAGTACTTC. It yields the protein CASSNRYLTAYEQYF.

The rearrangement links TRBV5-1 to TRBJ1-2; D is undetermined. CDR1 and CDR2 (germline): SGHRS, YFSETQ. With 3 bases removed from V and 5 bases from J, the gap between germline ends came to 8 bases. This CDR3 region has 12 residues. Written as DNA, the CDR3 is TGCGCCAGCAGCTCGTATATGTATGGCTACACCTTC. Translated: CASSSYMYGYTF. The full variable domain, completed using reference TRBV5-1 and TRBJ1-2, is KAGVTQTPRYLIKTRGQQVTLSCSPISGHRSVSWYQQTPGQGLQFLFEYFSETQRNKGNFPGRFSGRQFSNSRSEMNVSTLELGDSALYLCASSSYMYGYTFGSGTRLTVV.

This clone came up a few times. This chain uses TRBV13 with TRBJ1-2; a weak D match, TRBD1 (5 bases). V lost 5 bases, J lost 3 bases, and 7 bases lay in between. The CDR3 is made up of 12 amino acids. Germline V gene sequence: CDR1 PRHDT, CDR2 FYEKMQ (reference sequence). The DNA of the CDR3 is TGTGCCAGCAGCAGGGGAGACTATGGCTACACCTTC. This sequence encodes CASSRGDYGYTF.

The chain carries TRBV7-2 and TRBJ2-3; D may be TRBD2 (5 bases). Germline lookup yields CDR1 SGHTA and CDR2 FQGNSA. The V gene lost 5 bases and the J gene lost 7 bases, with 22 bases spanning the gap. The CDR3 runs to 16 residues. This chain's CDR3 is CASSPRAAGSGYTQYF. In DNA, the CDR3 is TGTGCCAGCAGCCCAAGGGCGGCGGGCTCGGGGTATACGCAGTATTTT.

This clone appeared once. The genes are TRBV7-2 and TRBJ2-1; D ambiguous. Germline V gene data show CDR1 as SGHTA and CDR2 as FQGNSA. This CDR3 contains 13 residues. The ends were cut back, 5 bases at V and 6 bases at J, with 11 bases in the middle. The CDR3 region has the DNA TGTGCCAGCAGCCACATAGATCCCAATGAGCAGTTCTTC. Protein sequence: CASSHIDPNEQFF.

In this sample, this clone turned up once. The chain's CDR3 is CASSVDKGWNSPLHF. In DNA, the CDR3 is TGTGCCAGCAGCGTAGATAAGGGTTGGAATTCACCCCTCCACTTT. The J gene is TRBJ1-6, the V gene TRBV9, with D hard to call. Trimming removed 0 bases at V and 7 bases at J, with 11 bases between. There are 15 residues in the CDR3. Germline loops: CDR1 SGDLS, CDR2 YYNGEE.

CDR3 DNA: TGTGCCAGCAGTTACACCGGGACAGGGTTCTCCAATGAGCAGTTCTTC. Translation: CASSYTGTGFSNEQFF. The rearrangement joins TRBV6-6 to TRBJ2-1, with TRBD1 identical over 9 bases. V was clipped by 2 bases and J by 6 bases; unmatched bases: 8. The germline gives CDR1 MNHNY, CDR2 SVGAGI (reference sequence). This CDR3 region has 16 residues.

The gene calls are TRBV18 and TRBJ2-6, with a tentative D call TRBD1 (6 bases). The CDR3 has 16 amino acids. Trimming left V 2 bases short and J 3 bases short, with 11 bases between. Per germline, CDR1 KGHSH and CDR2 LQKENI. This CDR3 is CASSPSGVSGANVLTF. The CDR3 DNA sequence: TGTGCCAGCTCACCATCAGGGGTCAGTGGGGCCAACGTCCTGACTTTC.

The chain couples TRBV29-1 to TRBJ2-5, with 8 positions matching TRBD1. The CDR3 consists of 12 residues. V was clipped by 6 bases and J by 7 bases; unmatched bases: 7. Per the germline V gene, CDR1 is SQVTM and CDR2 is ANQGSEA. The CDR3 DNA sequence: TGCAGCGTCATCAGGGGGCCGGGGACCCAGTACTTC. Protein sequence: CSVIRGPGTQYF. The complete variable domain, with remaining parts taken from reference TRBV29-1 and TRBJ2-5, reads SAVISQKPSRDICQRGTSLTIQCQVDSQVTMMFWYRQQPGQSLTLIATANQGSEATYESGFVIDKFPISRPNLTFSTLTVSNMSPEDSSIYLCSVIRGPGTQYFGPGTRLLVL.

This CDR3 is CASSEAFLFYEQYF. Here the CDR3 DNA reads TGTGCCAGCAGTGAAGCCTTTTTATTTTACGAGCAGTACTTC. The chain uses TRBV6-1 and TRBJ2-7; D not certain. V lost 0 bases and J lost 4, with 10 bases in between. Germline V CDR1 and CDR2: MNHNS, SASEGT. The CDR3 length is 14 residues.

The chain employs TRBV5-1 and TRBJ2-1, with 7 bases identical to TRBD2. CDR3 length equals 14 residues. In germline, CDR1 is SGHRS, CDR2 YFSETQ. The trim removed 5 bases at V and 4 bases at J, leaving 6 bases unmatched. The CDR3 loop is CASRATSPYNEQFF. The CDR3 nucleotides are TGCGCCAGCAGGGCGACTAGCCCATACAATGAGCAGTTCTTC.

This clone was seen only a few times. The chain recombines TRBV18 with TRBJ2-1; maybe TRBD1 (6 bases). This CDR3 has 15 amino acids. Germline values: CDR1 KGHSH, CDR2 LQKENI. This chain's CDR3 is CVALRGGQAYNEQFF. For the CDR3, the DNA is TGTGTCGCCCTACGAGGGGGTCAAGCCTACAATGAGCAGTTCTTC.

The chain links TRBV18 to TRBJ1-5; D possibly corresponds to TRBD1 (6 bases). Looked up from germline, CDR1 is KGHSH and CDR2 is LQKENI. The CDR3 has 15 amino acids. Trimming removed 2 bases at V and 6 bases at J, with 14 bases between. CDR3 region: CASSPGQGQGQPQHF. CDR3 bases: TGTGCCAGCTCACCAGGGCAGGGGCAGGGTCAGCCCCAGCATTTT.

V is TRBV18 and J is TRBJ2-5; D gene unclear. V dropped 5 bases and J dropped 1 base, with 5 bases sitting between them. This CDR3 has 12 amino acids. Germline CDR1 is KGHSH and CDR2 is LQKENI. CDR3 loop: CASSGSQETQYF. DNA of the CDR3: TGTGCCAGCTCAGGCTCCCAAGAGACCCAGTACTTC. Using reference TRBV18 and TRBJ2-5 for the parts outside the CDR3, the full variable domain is NAGVMQNPRHLVRRRGQEARLRCSPMKGHSHVYWYRQLPEEGLKFMVYLQKENIIDESGMPKERFSAEFPKEGPSILRIQQVVRGDSAAYFCASSGSQETQYFGPGTRLLVL.

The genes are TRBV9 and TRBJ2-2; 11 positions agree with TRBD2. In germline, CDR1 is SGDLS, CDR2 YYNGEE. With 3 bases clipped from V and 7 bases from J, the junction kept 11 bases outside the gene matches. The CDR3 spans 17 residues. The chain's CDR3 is CASSGTSGSKKIGELFF. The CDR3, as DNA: TGTGCCAGCAGCGGCACTAGCGGGAGTAAGAAAATCGGGGAGCTGTTTTTT.

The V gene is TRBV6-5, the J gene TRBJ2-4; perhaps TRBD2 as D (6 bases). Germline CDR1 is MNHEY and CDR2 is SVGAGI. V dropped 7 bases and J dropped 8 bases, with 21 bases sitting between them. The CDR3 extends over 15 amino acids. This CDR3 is CASTPSAGRRDIQYF. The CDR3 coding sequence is TGTGCCAGCACCCCCTCGGCGGGACGGAGGGACATTCAGTACTTC.

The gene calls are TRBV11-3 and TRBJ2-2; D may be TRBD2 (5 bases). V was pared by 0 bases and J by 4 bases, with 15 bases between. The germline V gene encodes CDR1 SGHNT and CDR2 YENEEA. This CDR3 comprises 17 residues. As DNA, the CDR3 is TGTGCCAGCAGCTTAGAGGACTGGGGTGGCCCCACCGGGGAGCTGTTTTTT. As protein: CASSLEDWGGPTGELFF. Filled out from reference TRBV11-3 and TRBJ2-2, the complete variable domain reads EAGVVQSPRYKIIEKKQPVAFWCNPISGHNTLYWYLQNLGQGPELLIRYENEEAVDDSQLPKDRFSAERLKGVDSTLKIQPAELGDSAVYLCASSLEDWGGPTGELFFGEGSRLTVL.

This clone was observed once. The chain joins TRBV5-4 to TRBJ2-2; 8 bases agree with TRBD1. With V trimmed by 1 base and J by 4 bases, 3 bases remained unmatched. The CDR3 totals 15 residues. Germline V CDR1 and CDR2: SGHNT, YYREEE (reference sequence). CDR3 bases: TGTGCCAGCAGCTTGAGCAGGGGGCCCACCGGGGAGCTGTTTTTT. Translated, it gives CASSLSRGPTGELFF. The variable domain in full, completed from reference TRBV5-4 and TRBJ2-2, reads ETGVTQSPTHLIKTRGQQVTLRCSSQSGHNTVSWYQQALGQGPQFIFQYYREEENGRGNFPPRFSGLQFPNYSSELNVNALELDDSALYLCASSLSRGPTGELFFGEGSRLTVL.

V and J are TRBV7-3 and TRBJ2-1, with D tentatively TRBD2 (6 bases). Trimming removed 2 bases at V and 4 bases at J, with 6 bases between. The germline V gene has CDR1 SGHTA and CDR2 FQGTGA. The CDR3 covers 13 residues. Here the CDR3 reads CASSLREYNEQFF. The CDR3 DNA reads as TGTGCCAGCAGCTTACGGGAGTACAATGAGCAGTTCTTC. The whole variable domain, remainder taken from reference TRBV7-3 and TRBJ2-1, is GAGVSQTPSNKVTEKGKYVELRCDPISGHTALYWYRQSLGQGPEFLIYFQGTGAADDSGLPNDRFFAVRPEGSVSTLKIQRTERGDSAVYLCASSLREYNEQFFGPGTRLTVL.

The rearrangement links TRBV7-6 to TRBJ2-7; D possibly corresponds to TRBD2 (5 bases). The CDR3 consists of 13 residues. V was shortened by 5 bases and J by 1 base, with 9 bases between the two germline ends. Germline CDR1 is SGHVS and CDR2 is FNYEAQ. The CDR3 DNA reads TGTGCCAGCAGCCTAGGGAGATCCTACGAGCAGTACTTC. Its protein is CASSLGRSYEQYF.

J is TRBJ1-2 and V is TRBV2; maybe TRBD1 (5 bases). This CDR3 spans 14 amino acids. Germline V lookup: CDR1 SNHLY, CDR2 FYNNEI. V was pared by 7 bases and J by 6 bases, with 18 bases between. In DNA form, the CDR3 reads TGTGCCAGCACCGAGCAGGGACCAACTAATGGCTACACCTTC. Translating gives CASTEQGPTNGYTF.

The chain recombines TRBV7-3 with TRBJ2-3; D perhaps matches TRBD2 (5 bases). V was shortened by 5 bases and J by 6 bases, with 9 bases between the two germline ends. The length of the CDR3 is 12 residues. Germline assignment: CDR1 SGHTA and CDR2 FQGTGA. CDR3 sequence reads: CASSRGGDTQYF. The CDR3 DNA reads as TGTGCCAGCAGCCGCGGAGGTGATACGCAGTATTTT. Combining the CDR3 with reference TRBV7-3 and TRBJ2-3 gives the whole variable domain GAGVSQTPSNKVTEKGKYVELRCDPISGHTALYWYRQSLGQGPEFLIYFQGTGAADDSGLPNDRFFAVRPEGSVSTLKIQRTERGDSAVYLCASSRGGDTQYFGPGTRLTVL.

DNA of the CDR3: TGTGCCAGCAGCGCTGAAATGGGTACTGAAGCTTTCTTT. Translated: CASSAEMGTEAFF. The rearrangement joins TRBV9 to TRBJ1-1; D is uncertain. The CDR3 contains 13 residues. Germline V gene lookup returns CDR1 SGDLS and CDR2 YYNGEE. V shed 3 bases and J shed 5 bases, with 11 bases lying between them.